A selection of T cell receptor beta chains follows, all from one sample in a study of cytomegalovirus exposure and HLA in healthy donors. Sequencing used immunoSEQ multiplex PCR; TCRdb keeps in-frame clones, though not all of them. The sample holds 110,000 to 150,000 clones, roughly 90% seen once. Sequencing was done on a sample of PBMCs. The receptors shown here come from a man aged 18 to 35 in good health and CMV-seronegative. Each CDR3 is given with its conserved first and last residue. The D gene is left open where the match is weak. Only some rows state a clone size, as once, few, many or a class for expanded clones.

j_call clone_size d_call v_call cdr3_nt cdr3_aa
TRBJ2-1 . . TRBV6-5 TGTGCCACCCTACAGGCGAATGAGCAGTTCTTC CATLQANEQFF
TRBJ2-2 once . TRBV5-1 TGCGCCAGCAGCTTGGGGCAGGCGACCACGACCGGGGAGCTGTTTTTT CASSLGQATTTGELFF
TRBJ2-3 . . TRBV5-6 TGTGCCAGCAGCTTGGTTCTTGCCGGAGATACGCAGTATTTT CASSLVLAGDTQYF
TRBJ1-5 once . TRBV12-5 TGTGCTAGTGGGGCCACAGAAAGGGGTCATCAGCCCCAGCATTTT CASGATERGHQPQHF
TRBJ1-2 . . TRBV5-1 TGCGCCAGCAGTCAAGGAACAGGGTCCCATGGCTACACCTTC CASSQGTGSHGYTF
TRBJ1-1 . . TRBV11-2 TGTGCCAGCAGGCCAGGGTTAGGGAACACTGAAGCTTTCTTT CASRPGLGNTEAFF
TRBJ1-5 . TRBD1 TRBV5-4 TGTGCCAGCAGCTTACAGGGGTCTCAGCCCCAGCATTTT CASSLQGSQPQHF
TRBJ2-3 . TRBD2 TRBV10-1 TGCGCCAGCAGTGGGGAAGGACTAGCGCCTTCTAGCACAGATACGCAGTATTTT CASSGEGLAPSSTDTQYF
TRBJ2-1 . TRBD2 TRBV29-1 TGCAGCGTTTCAGCGGGGCCCCAATCAAATGAGCAGTTCTTC CSVSAGPQSNEQFF
TRBJ2-1 . . TRBV20-1 TGCAGTGCATGGATGTCTGGACTGCAGTTCTTC CSAWMSGLQFF
TRBJ2-1 few TRBD2 TRBV11-3 TGTGCCAGCAGCTTTATTCTAGCGGGAGGGTCCTACAATGAGCAGTTCTTC CASSFILAGGSYNEQFF
TRBJ1-4 . TRBD1 TRBV5-1 TGCGCCAGCAGCTGGGACAGGACTCAAAATGAAAAACTGTTTTTT CASSWDRTQNEKLFF
TRBJ2-7 . TRBD1 TRBV4-1 TGCGCCAGCAGCCAAACGCCGGGACAGGGCTACGAGCAGTACTTC CASSQTPGQGYEQYF
TRBJ1-5 . TRBD1 TRBV10-2 TGCGCCAGCAAGGGGACAGGGTTTCAGCCCCAGCATTTT CASKGTGFQPQHF
TRBJ2-5 . . TRBV5-1 TGCGCCAGCAGCAGAGGACAGCAAGAGACCCAGTACTTC CASSRGQQETQYF
TRBJ1-3 . . TRBV4-1 TGCGCCAGCGGCCAAAGTAGCTCTGGAAACACCATATATTTT CASGQSSSGNTIYF
TRBJ2-7 . TRBD2 TRBV5-1 TGCGCCAGCAGCTTCGGCGGGAGCTCCTCCTACGAGCAGTACTTC CASSFGGSSSYEQYF
TRBJ1-2 few TRBD1 TRBV10-3 TGTGCCACCAACACAGGGGACTATGGCTACACCTTC CATNTGDYGYTF
TRBJ2-7 . TRBD2 TRBV4-2 TGTGCCAGCAGCCAAAGCGGGGGGGCATACGAGCAGTACTTC CASSQSGGAYEQYF
TRBJ2-1 once TRBD2 TRBV9 TGTGCCAGCAGCCTTCCACGAGCCGGGACTAGCGGGGAAGTGTATGAGCAGTTCTTC CASSLPRAGTSGEVYEQFF
TRBJ2-3 . TRBD2 TRBV7-6 TGTGCCAGCAGCTCGCGGACTAGCGGCTTCACAGATACGCAGTATTTT CASSSRTSGFTDTQYF
TRBJ2-1 . TRBD1 TRBV18 TGTGCCAGCTCACCACAGGGGGCCTCCTCCTACAATGAGCAGTTCTTC CASSPQGASSYNEQFF
TRBJ2-4 . TRBD1 TRBV15 TGTGCCACCAGCAGAGTTCCCGGACAGGGGGGATACATTCAGTACTTC CATSRVPGQGGYIQYF
TRBJ2-3 once TRBD1 TRBV27 TGTGCCAGCAGTTCAATACAGGGGAGCACAGATACGCAGTATTTT CASSSIQGSTDTQYF
TRBJ1-6 few . TRBV5-6 TGTGCCAGCAGCCTGGTCGTGGGGCCCTTTAATTCACCCCTCCACTTT CASSLVVGPFNSPLHF
TRBJ2-5 . TRBD1 TRBV4-1 TGCGCCAGCAGCCGCACAGGGGGTCAAGAGACCCAGTACTTC CASSRTGGQETQYF
TRBJ2-2 . TRBD2 TRBV4-3 TGCGCCAGCAGCCCAGCCGGACTAGCGGGAGGTTTATCTAACACCGGGGAGCTGTTTTTT CASSPAGLAGGLSNTGELFF
TRBJ2-3 . TRBD2 TRBV13 TGTGCCAGCAGCTTAGTGCCGGGGGGACTCACAGATACGCAGTATTTT CASSLVPGGLTDTQYF
TRBJ2-5 . TRBD2 TRBV9 TGTGCCAGCAGCTCCTCGGGACTAGCGTACCAAGAGACCCAGTACTTC CASSSSGLAYQETQYF
TRBJ2-1 . TRBD2 TRBV11-2 TGTGCCAGCAGCCAGTTCGGCGGGAGTTCCTACAATGAGCAGTTCTTC CASSQFGGSSYNEQFF
TRBJ2-4 once TRBD2 TRBV2 TGTGCCAGCGGCTTGAGCCCTAGCGGGGGCAAAAACATTCAGTACTTC CASGLSPSGGKNIQYF
TRBJ2-2 . . TRBV28 TGTGCCAGCAGTTCCCCCACTAAATTGTACACCGGGGAGCTGTTTTTT CASSSPTKLYTGELFF
TRBJ2-1 . TRBD2 TRBV7-6 TGTGCCAGCAGCTTAGTTGCACTAGCGGGGGGTTCCTACAATGAGCAGTTCTTC CASSLVALAGGSYNEQFF
TRBJ1-1 . . TRBV7-8 TGTGCCAGCAGGTTAGATCCCTCAGATTACACTGAAGCTTTCTTT CASRLDPSDYTEAFF
TRBJ1-3 . TRBD1 TRBV5-1 TGCGCCAGCAGACCTCCGGGACAGCTATCTGGAAACACCATATATTTT CASRPPGQLSGNTIYF
TRBJ1-1 . . TRBV7-8 TGTGCCAGCAGCCCGGGGGGCACTGAAGCTTTCTTT CASSPGGTEAFF
TRBJ2-4 once . TRBV21-1 TGTGCCAGCAGAAGGACAGGGAAAAACATTCAGTACTTC CASRRTGKNIQYF
TRBJ1-2 . . TRBV27 TGTGCCAGCAGTACAGGACAGAGGCGCTATGGCTACACCTTC CASSTGQRRYGYTF
TRBJ2-5 . TRBD1 TRBV4-1 TGCGCCAGCAGCCATTCCATACCGGGACAGGGAAGAGAGACCCAGTACTTC CASSHSIPGQGRETQYF
TRBJ2-2 . TRBD1 TRBV5-1 TGCGCCAGCGACCCGGGACAGGGAGGCGCCGGGGAGCTGTTTTTT CASDPGQGGAGELFF
TRBJ1-1 few TRBD1 TRBV4-1 TGCGCCAGCAGCCAAGCTCAGGGGGCTAGGTCTAGCACTGAAGCTTTCTTT CASSQAQGARSSTEAFF
TRBJ2-5 once . TRBV2 TGTGCCAGCAGCGTAACCTTAGGGGGGGCCCTGAAGTACTTC CASSVTLGGALKYF
TRBJ2-1 once TRBD2 TRBV28 TGTGCCAGCAGCTCGAGACTAGCGGGAGACTTTTACAATGAGCAGTTCTTC CASSSRLAGDFYNEQFF
TRBJ1-2 . . TRBV27 TGTGCCAGCAGTTTATCGATGAGGGCGTTCTATGGCTACACCTTC CASSLSMRAFYGYTF
TRBJ2-7 . . TRBV29-1 TGCAGCGTTGGAGGGAATAGGGTTCGGCAGTACTTC CSVGGNRVRQYF
TRBJ1-1 . . TRBV5-1 TGCGCCAGCAGCTATATAACGGGACACGAAGCTTTCTTT CASSYITGHEAFF
TRBJ1-2 . . TRBV13 TGTGCCAGCAGCTTAAGGCCGACAGAGATTAACTATGGCTACACCTTC CASSLRPTEINYGYTF
TRBJ1-1 . . TRBV5-1 TGCGCCAGCAGCTTGGAGCCCTACACTGAAGCTTTCTTT CASSLEPYTEAFF
TRBJ2-3 . TRBD1 TRBV9 TGTGCCAGCAGCGTAGCAGGGACAGTGAGCACAGATACGCAGTATTTT CASSVAGTVSTDTQYF
TRBJ2-1 . . TRBV28 TGTGCCAGCAATGTGGGCCGTCCTTTGAATGAGCAGTTCTTC CASNVGRPLNEQFF
TRBJ2-2 . TRBD1 TRBV7-6 TGTGCCAGCAGCAGGACAGGGAACACCGGGGAGCTGTTTTTT CASSRTGNTGELFF
TRBJ1-3 . . TRBV5-1 TGCGCCAGCAGCTCCGGTGGCTCTGGAAACACCATATATTTT CASSSGGSGNTIYF